A single sample gave rise to the 3 T cell receptor beta chains below, sequenced in a study of blood T cells in healthy people across ages. The use of a sample-barcoded 5' primer and a J-beta primer mix characterized a second PCR of about 6 to 12 cycles. One entry per CDR3 protein results from TCRdb running MiXCR on the 5' RACE reads. The data contain about 830,000 distinct CDR3 sequences, 60% to 80% of them singletons. The sequenced sample was blood. These TCRs come from a man aged 30-40 years in good health.

This clonotype was recorded a few times. The chain carries TRBV7-3 and TRBJ2-1; D gene uncertain. This CDR3 has 14 amino acids. Germline V CDR1 and CDR2: SGHTA, FQGTGA. V was clipped by 5 bases and J by 9 bases, with 17 bases between them. The CDR3 DNA follows: TGTGCCAGCAGCCCGACCCCTGAAGGCGCTGAGCAGTTCTTC. It is translated as CASSPTPEGAEQFF.

The chain combines TRBV18 with TRBJ1-5; 7 bases are shared with TRBD1. Germline V CDR1 and CDR2: KGHSH, LQKENI. The CDR3 runs 13 residues. With V trimmed by 3 bases and J by 7 bases, 3 bases remained unmatched. DNA for the CDR3: TGTGCCAGCTCACCGACAGGGCAACAGCCCCAGCATTTT. Translated: CASSPTGQQPQHF.

This chain joins TRBV20-1 and TRBJ2-7; D unclear. CDR3 length: 13 amino acids. Germline V gene data show CDR1 as DFQATT and CDR2 as SNEGSKA (reference sequence). The V end was cut by 0 bases, the J end by 6 bases, with 12 bases between. Here the CDR3 DNA reads TGCAGTGCTAGAGAGTCGATATGGGGCGAGCAGTACTTC. Translation gives CSARESIWGEQYF.